This passage covers 13 T cell receptor beta chains from one sample sequenced in a study of radiation and T cells in renal cell carcinoma. The assay was immunoSEQ multiplex PCR, and TCRdb's table has in-frame clones only and misses some. This sample has 10,000 to 15,000 clones, with less than 75% found just once. Sample treatment: treatment-naive control, cytoreductive nephrectomy. Sequenced here: tumor tissue, sampled from a patient whose treatment was nephrectomy without radiotherapy. The source is an elderly woman with renal cell carcinoma.

This clone is judged medium-sized. The rearrangement uses TRBV7-9 and TRBJ1-1, with a tentative D call TRBD1 (5 bases). The V end lost 5 bases, the J end lost 1 base, and 8 bases lay between the germline ends. Germline CDR1 reads SEHNR; CDR2 reads FQNEAQ (reference sequence). The CDR3 length is 13 residues. The CDR3 loop is CASSAQENTEAFF. In DNA, the CDR3 is TGTGCCAGCAGCGCACAGGAGAACACTGAAGCTTTCTTT.

This clone showed up just once. The CDR3 DNA reads TGCGCCAGCATCCTGCCCGGGACAGGGGAACCTTTCTTT. It encodes CASILPGTGEPFF. This chain connects TRBV10-1 to TRBJ1-1, with TRBD1 matching 10 bases. Looked up from germline, CDR1 is WNHNN and CDR2 is SYGVQD (reference sequence). The V gene end was trimmed by 7 bases and the J gene end by 12 bases; junction bases not matched to a gene: 11. The CDR3 covers 13 residues.

The CDR3 here is CASSISQGAGNEQFF. The DNA for the CDR3 is TGTGCCAGTAGTATCTCGCAGGGGGCAGGAAATGAGCAGTTCTTC. V is TRBV19 and J is TRBJ2-1, with TRBD1 identical over 8 bases. The CDR3 runs to 15 residues. CDR1 is LNHDA and CDR2 is SQIVND in the germline V gene (reference sequence). V lost 3 bases, J lost 7 bases, and 8 bases stayed unmatched.

This sequence joins TRBV18 and TRBJ2-7, with TRBD1 matching 8 bases. CDR1 is KGHSH, CDR2 LQKENI, per germline. V trimming: 3 bases; J trimming: 1 base; junction bases outside the gene matches: 5. CDR3 size: 15 residues. Here the CDR3 DNA reads TGTGCCAGCTCACCGTCCCGGACAGGGTCCTACGAGCAGTACTTC. It specifies CASSPSRTGSYEQYF.

This chain connects TRBV19 to TRBJ1-2; 7 nucleotides line up with TRBD1. The CDR3 has 12 residues. V shed 5 bases, J shed 9 bases, and the junction held 6 bases outside the gene matches. Looked up from germline, CDR1 is LNHDA and CDR2 is SQIVND (reference sequence). The CDR3 sequence is CASSPTGSSYTF. CDR3 in DNA: TGTGCCAGTAGTCCGACAGGGAGTAGCTACACCTTC.

The chain couples TRBV19 to TRBJ1-1, with D tentatively TRBD1 (5 bases). The V gene lost 3 bases and the J gene lost 2 bases, with 13 bases spanning the gap. CDR3 length equals 15 residues. Germline V gives CDR1 LNHDA, CDR2 SQIVND (reference sequence). The CDR3 spells CASSIQGGINTEAFF. Here the CDR3 DNA reads TGTGCCAGTAGTATTCAGGGAGGAATAAACACTGAAGCTTTCTTT. The variable domain in full, completed from reference TRBV19 and TRBJ1-1, reads DGGITQSPKYLFRKEGQNVTLSCEQNLNHDAMYWYRQDPGQGLRLIYYSQIVNDFQKGDIAEGYSVSREKKESFPLTVTSAQKNPTAFYLCASSIQGGINTEAFFGQGTRLTVV.

The rearrangement joins TRBV5-1 to TRBJ2-7, with D possibly TRBD1 on 6 matching bases. CDR3 length: 16 residues. V was cut by 0 bases and J by 3 bases, with 16 bases left in between. Germline V gene sequence: CDR1 SGHRS, CDR2 YFSETQ. The chain's CDR3 is CASSLADQGGNYEQYF. The CDR3 region has the DNA TGCGCCAGCAGCTTGGCCGATCAAGGGGGAAACTACGAGCAGTACTTC.

This clone was found a few times. The J gene is TRBJ2-7, the V gene TRBV29-1; D might be TRBD1 (5 bases). The germline CDR1 and CDR2 sequences are SQVTM and ANQGSEA. Trimming removed 4 bases at V and 0 bases at J, with 7 bases between. The CDR3 contains 12 residues. CDR3 protein: CSVVDTSYEQYV. The CDR3 bases are TGCAGCGTTGTGGACACCTCCTACGAGCAGTACGTC.

The chain is built from TRBV4-1 and TRBJ2-3, with D possibly being TRBD2 (5 bases). CDR1 MGHRA and CDR2 YSYEKL come from the germline V gene. The V end lost 0 bases, the J end lost 2 bases, and 12 bases lay between the germline ends. This CDR3 is 16 amino acids long. CDR3 sequence reads: CASSQDNPGITDTQYF. The CDR3 DNA reads as TGCGCCAGCAGCCAAGATAACCCGGGGATCACAGATACGCAGTATTTT.

The chain carries TRBV4-1 and TRBJ2-1; no reliable D call. Trimming left V 1 base short and J 7 bases short, with 14 bases between. Germline CDR1 MGHRA, CDR2 YSYEKL. The CDR3 runs to 15 residues. The CDR3 spells CASSQGSGPVNEQFF. DNA of the CDR3: TGCGCCAGCAGCCAAGGCTCCGGCCCGGTAAATGAGCAGTTCTTC.

The CDR3 DNA reads as TGTGCCAGCAGCCACCAGGATTCACCCCTCCACTTT. Amino acid sequence: CASSHQDSPLHF. The genes are TRBV14 and TRBJ1-6; D call uncertain. The germline gives CDR1 SGHDN, CDR2 FVKESK. The CDR3 spans 12 residues. Trimming removed 3 bases at V and 8 bases at J, with 5 bases between.

This clone has more than one count but fewer than ten. The gene calls are TRBV6-1 and TRBJ2-2; either TRBD1 or TRBD2 may supply D (5 bases each). Germline values: CDR1 MNHNS, CDR2 SASEGT. The CDR3 is made up of 14 amino acids. V was shortened by 7 bases and J by 5 bases, with 14 bases between the two germline ends. CDR3 sequence reads: CASTTNGGTGELFF. The DNA of the CDR3 is TGTGCCAGCACCACGAATGGGGGAACCGGGGAGCTGTTTTTT.

The CDR3 DNA is TGTGCCAGTAGTTCTGTGAGACCGGTCTCTGGAAACACCATATATTTT. It yields the protein CASSSVRPVSGNTIYF. The rearrangement joins TRBV19 to TRBJ1-3; no clear D gene. Germline assignment: CDR1 LNHDA and CDR2 SQIVND (reference sequence). CDR3 length: 16 amino acids. V was shortened by 5 bases and J by 0 bases, with 14 bases between the two germline ends.